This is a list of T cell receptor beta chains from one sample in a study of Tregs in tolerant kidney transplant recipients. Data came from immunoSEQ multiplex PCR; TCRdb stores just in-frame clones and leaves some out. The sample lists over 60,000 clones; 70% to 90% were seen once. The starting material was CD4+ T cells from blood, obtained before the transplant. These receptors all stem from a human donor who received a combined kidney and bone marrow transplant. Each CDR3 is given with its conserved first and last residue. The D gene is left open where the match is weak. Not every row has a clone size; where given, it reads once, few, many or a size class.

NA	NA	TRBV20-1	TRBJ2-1	TGCAGTGCTAGGGAGTACAATGAGCAGTTCTTC	CSAREYNEQFF
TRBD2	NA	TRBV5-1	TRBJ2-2	TGCGCCAGCAGCTCAACCGGGACTAGCGGGACCGGGGAGCTGTTTTTT	CASSSTGTSGTGELFF
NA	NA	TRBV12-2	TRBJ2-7	TGTGCAAGTCGCCCAGAGAAGGAGGCCAGGAGCTCCTACGAGCAGTACTTC	CASRPEKEARSSYEQYF
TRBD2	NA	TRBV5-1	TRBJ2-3	TGCGCCAGCAGCTTAACTAGCGGAGGTGGTGCAGATACGCAGTATTTT	CASSLTSGGGADTQYF
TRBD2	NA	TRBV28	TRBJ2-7	TGTGCCAGCAGTTCCCCACCGGGCGGGAGTTCTCACGAGCAGTACTTC	CASSSPPGGSSHEQYF
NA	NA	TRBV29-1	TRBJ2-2	TGCAGCGTTGAAGACAGGGGATACACCGGGGAGCTGTTTTTT	CSVEDRGYTGELFF
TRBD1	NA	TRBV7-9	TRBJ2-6	TGTGCCAGCAGCTTATTCGGGACAGGGGACGTCTCTGGGGCCAACGTCCTGACTTTC	CASSLFGTGDVSGANVLTF
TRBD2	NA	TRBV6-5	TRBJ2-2	TGTGCCTCTAGCGGGCGGTCCGGGGAGCTGTTTTTT	CASSGRSGELFF
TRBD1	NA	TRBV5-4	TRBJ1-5	TGTGCCAGCAGCTCCTCCGGGACAGGGGAAAGTCAGCCCCAGCATTTT	CASSSSGTGESQPQHF
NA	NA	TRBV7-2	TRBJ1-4	TGTGCCAGCAGCCCAGGGACTCAAAGAGACAGACTGTTTTTT	CASSPGTQRDRLFF
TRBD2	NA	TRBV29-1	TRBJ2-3	TGCAGCGTTTATACTAGCGGTACACAGGATACGCAGTATTTT	CSVYTSGTQDTQYF
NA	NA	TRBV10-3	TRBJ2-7	TGTGCCATCAAACTAGCCAGCAACGAGCAGTACTTC	CAIKLASNEQYF
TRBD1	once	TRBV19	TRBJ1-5	TGTGCCAGTAGTAGCCCACCCGGGACAGGGAGTCATCAGCCCCAGCATTTT	CASSSPPGTGSHQPQHF
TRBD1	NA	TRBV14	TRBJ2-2	TGTGCCAGCAGCCAAGGGACAGGGGGATTCACCGGGGAGCTGTTTTTT	CASSQGTGGFTGELFF
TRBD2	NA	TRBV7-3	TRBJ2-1	TGTGCCAGCAGCTTAACGCCTAGCGGGAGTAAGAATGAGCAGTTCTTC	CASSLTPSGSKNEQFF
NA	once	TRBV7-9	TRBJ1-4	TGTGCCAGCAGCGCCGGACACTATTCAAATGAAAAACTGTTTTTT	CASSAGHYSNEKLFF
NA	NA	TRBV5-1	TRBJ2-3	TGCGCCAGCAGCTTAACGACTCAAAGCACAGATACGCAGTATTTT	CASSLTTQSTDTQYF
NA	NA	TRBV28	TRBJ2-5	TGTGCCAGCAGTTTATCGGGGGTTAGAGAGACCCAGTACTTC	CASSLSGVRETQYF
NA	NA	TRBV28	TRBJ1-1	TGTGCCAGCAGCCAAGACATTTGGATGAACACTGAAGCTTTCTTT	CASSQDIWMNTEAFF
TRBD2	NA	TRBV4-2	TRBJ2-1	TGTGCCAGCAGAAGCGGGAGGCTGAACTACAATGAGCAGTTCTTC	CASRSGRLNYNEQFF
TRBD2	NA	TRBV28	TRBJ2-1	TGTGCCAGCAGTTCCGGGACGGGAGGAGGGTACAATGAGCAGTTCTTC	CASSSGTGGGYNEQFF
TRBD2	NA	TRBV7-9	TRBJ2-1	TGTGCCAGCAGCTTTAGCGGGAGTTTAGGTAATGAGCAGTTCTTC	CASSFSGSLGNEQFF
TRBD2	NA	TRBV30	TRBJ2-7	TGTGCCTGGAGGGCCGGGGGGGGCTCCTACGAGCAGTACTTC	CAWRAGGGSYEQYF
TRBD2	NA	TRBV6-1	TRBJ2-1	TGTGCCAGCACCACTACGGGGGGCTACAATGAGCAGTTCTTC	CASTTTGGYNEQFF
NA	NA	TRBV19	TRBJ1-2	TGTGCCAGTAGCAGGTTGACAGCCGGAGAACTCCTCAACTATGGCTACACCTTC	CASSRLTAGELLNYGYTF
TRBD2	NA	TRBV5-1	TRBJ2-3	TGCGCCAGCAGCTTGGCACCGGGACTAGCGGGAGGACGCACAGATACGCAGTATTTT	CASSLAPGLAGGRTDTQYF
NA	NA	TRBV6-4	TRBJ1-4	TGTGCCAGCCCCCCCGGGGGGGGGCCGAATGAAAAACTGTTTTTT	CASPPGGGPNEKLFF
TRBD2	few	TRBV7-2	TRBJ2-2	TGTGCCAGCAGCTTAGTAGGCGGGAGCGCCACCGGGGAGCTGTTTTTT	CASSLVGGSATGELFF
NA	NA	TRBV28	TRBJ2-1	TGTGCCAGCAGTTTAGCCCCCAGGGAGCAGTTCTTC	CASSLAPREQFF
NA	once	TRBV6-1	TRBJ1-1	TGTGCCAGCAGTGAAGCCAGGGTGGTCACTGAAGCTTTCTTT	CASSEARVVTEAFF
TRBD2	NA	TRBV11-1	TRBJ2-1	TGTGCCAGGCCCGACGGACTAGCGGGAGGGCCCAATGAGCAGTTCTTC	CARPDGLAGGPNEQFF
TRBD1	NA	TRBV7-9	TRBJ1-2	TGTGCCAGCAGTCATCCCGGGACAGGGGGGGCTAGTGGCTACACCTTC	CASSHPGTGGASGYTF
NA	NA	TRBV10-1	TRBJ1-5	TGCGCCAGCAGTGAGGGGCTGACAAGCCCCCAGCATTTT	CASSEGLTSPQHF
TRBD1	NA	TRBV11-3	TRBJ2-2	TGTGCCAGCAGCGGGACAGGGTTATCGAACACCGGGGAGCTGTTTTTT	CASSGTGLSNTGELFF
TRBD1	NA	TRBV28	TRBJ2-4	TGTGCCAGCAGCCGACTGATTTTGCGGACAGGGCTAGCCAAAAACATTCAGTACTTC	CASSRLILRTGLAKNIQYF
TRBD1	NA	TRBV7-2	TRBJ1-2	TGTGCCAGCAGCTTAGAGGGGACAGGGAATAACTATGGCTACACCTTC	CASSLEGTGNNYGYTF
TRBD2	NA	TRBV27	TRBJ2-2	TGTGCCAGCAGCCGTAGGACTAGCGGGACGAACACCGGGGAGCTGTTTTTT	CASSRRTSGTNTGELFF
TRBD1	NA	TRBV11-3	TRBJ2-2	TGTGCCAGCAGCCCGGGACAGGGGGCCGGGGAGCTGTTTTTT	CASSPGQGAGELFF
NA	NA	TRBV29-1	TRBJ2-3	TGCAGCGGCGACGAGGGCCTGGGGACAGATACGCAGTATTTT	CSGDEGLGTDTQYF
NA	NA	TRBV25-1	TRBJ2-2	TGTGCCAGCAGTGCCGCACGGGGTACGCTGTTTTTT	CASSAARGTLFF
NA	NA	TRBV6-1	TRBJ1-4	TGTGCCAGCAGTGTGGCAGTTCTTGAAAAACTGTTTTTT	CASSVAVLEKLFF
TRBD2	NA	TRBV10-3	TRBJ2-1	TGTGCCATCAGTGCTCCCGGGACTAGCGGGAGCAATGAGCAGTTCTTC	CAISAPGTSGSNEQFF
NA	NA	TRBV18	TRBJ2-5	TGTGCCAGCTCGTTACAGGGTCTAGAAGAGACCCAGTACTTC	CASSLQGLEETQYF
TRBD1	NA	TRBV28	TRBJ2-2	TGTGCCAGCAGACTACAGGGGTTTAACACCGGGGAGCTGTTTTTT	CASRLQGFNTGELFF
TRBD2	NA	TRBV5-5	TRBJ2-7	TGTGCCAGCAGCTTCATCCCTAGCGGATCCTACGAGCAGTACTTC	CASSFIPSGSYEQYF
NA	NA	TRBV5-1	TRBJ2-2	TGCGCCAGCAGCTTCACGGGAGACACCGGGGAGCTGTTTTTT	CASSFTGDTGELFF
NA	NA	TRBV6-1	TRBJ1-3	TGTGCCAGCAGTGAAGTCAGCGGCTCTGGAAACACCATATATTTT	CASSEVSGSGNTIYF
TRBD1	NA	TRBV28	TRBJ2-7	TGTGCCAGCAGTACCGCAACAGGGGGCGGACCAACCAGCTCCTACGAGCAGTACTTC	CASSTATGGGPTSSYEQYF
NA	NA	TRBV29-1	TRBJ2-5	TGCAGCGTAGCTACTCAGGCCCAAGAGACCCAGTACTTC	CSVATQAQETQYF
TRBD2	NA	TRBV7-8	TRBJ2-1	TGTGCCAGCAGCCAAACCAGCGGGAACTCCTACAATGAGCAGTTCTTC	CASSQTSGNSYNEQFF
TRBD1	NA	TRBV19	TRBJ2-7	TGTGCCAGTAGTGACCTGAACCGGGGACAGGTAGGCGAGCAGTACTTC	CASSDLNRGQVGEQYF
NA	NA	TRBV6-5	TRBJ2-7	TGTGCCAGCAGTCGATATCAGGTGCCCTACGAGCAGTACTTC	CASSRYQVPYEQYF
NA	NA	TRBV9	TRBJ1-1	TGTGCCAGCAGCGTCAGGGGCTGGGGCACTGAAGCTTTCTTT	CASSVRGWGTEAFF
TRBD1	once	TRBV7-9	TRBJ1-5	TGTGCCAGCAGCTCCGGGACAGGGGATCTTTGGAGCAATCAGCCCCAGCATTTT	CASSSGTGDLWSNQPQHF
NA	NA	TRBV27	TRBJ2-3	TGTGCCAGCAGTTTGGGGGGGCTTCGCTTCGATACGCAGTATTTT	CASSLGGLRFDTQYF